This is a list of T cell receptor beta chains from one sample in a study of beta chain features in type 1 diabetes. Produced via immunoSEQ multiplex PCR; TCRdb's table is partial and in-frame only. The sample holds around 600,000 clones, around 12% seen once. What was sequenced was naive CD4+ T cells from blood. Receptors originate from a young man with type 1 diabetes. CDR3s include the opening cysteine and the closing phenylalanine or tryptophan. Each record gives: clone size, J gene, V gene, D gene, CDR3 DNA, CDR3 protein. A D gene is named only where the DNA matches it firmly. Rows may omit the clone size; those that give it use once, few, many or a size class.

size: few; J: TRBJ2-7; V: TRBV14; D: TRBD1; DNA: TGTGCCAGCAGCCCACGGACAGGGGGCTACGAGCAGTACTTC; CDR3: CASSPRTGGYEQYF
size: few; J: TRBJ1-4; V: TRBV9; D: TRBD1; DNA: TGTGCCAGCAGTCTGAGCCGGGACAGGGACGTGTCGAATGAAAAACTGTTTTTT; CDR3: CASSLSRDRDVSNEKLFF
size: NA; J: TRBJ2-1; V: TRBV21-1; D: NA; DNA: TGTGCCAGCCGGGACAGGGGGATACCGGTCGATGAGCAGTTCTTC; CDR3: CASRDRGIPVDEQFF
size: few; J: TRBJ1-6; V: TRBV7-9; D: NA; DNA: TGTGCCAGCAGCTTATCTCTGGGGGATTCACCCCTCCACTTT; CDR3: CASSLSLGDSPLHF
size: few; J: TRBJ2-5; V: TRBV7-9; D: NA; DNA: TGTGCCAGCAGCCCACAAGAGACCCAGTACTTC; CDR3: CASSPQETQYF
size: few; J: TRBJ1-1; V: TRBV29-1; D: TRBD1; DNA: TGCAGCGGCTCGACAGGGGTGAACACTGAAGCTTTCTTT; CDR3: CSGSTGVNTEAFF
size: few; J: TRBJ2-4; V: TRBV5-6; D: NA; DNA: TGTGCCAGCAGCCGCCGTCGGATAGCCAAAAACATTCAGTACTTC; CDR3: CASSRRRIAKNIQYF
size: few; J: TRBJ2-3; V: TRBV4-2; D: NA; DNA: TGTGCCAGCAGCCAAGATAGGTCCTTACATACGCAGTATTTT; CDR3: CASSQDRSLHTQYF
size: NA; J: TRBJ1-2; V: TRBV14; D: NA; DNA: TGTGCCAGCAGCCCAAGGTCACATAGCTATGGCTACACCTTC; CDR3: CASSPRSHSYGYTF
size: few; J: TRBJ2-3; V: TRBV28; D: TRBD1; DNA: TGTGCCAGCACCTCCGGGACAGGGCTGGGGGCGCAGTATTTT; CDR3: CASTSGTGLGAQYF
size: few; J: TRBJ1-2; V: TRBV29-1; D: TRBD1; DNA: TGCAGCGTTGGGACAGGCAATGGCTACACCTTC; CDR3: CSVGTGNGYTF
size: few; J: TRBJ2-3; V: TRBV5-6; D: TRBD2; DNA: TGTGCCAGCAGCCGCACTAGCGGGGCGCAGTATTTT; CDR3: CASSRTSGAQYF
size: few; J: TRBJ1-6; V: TRBV7-6; D: NA; DNA: TGTGCCAGCAGCTTAGCGGTCGTGGGGAATAATTCACCCCTCCACTTT; CDR3: CASSLAVVGNNSPLHF
size: few; J: TRBJ2-7; V: TRBV14; D: NA; DNA: TGTGCCAGCAGCCTGACAGGAAGTAGATCCTACGAGCAGTACTTC; CDR3: CASSLTGSRSYEQYF
size: few; J: TRBJ2-2; V: TRBV11-1; D: NA; DNA: TGTGCCAGCAGACCAACAGGGAATTTCGGGGAGCTGTTTTTT; CDR3: CASRPTGNFGELFF
size: NA; J: TRBJ1-5; V: TRBV23-1; D: NA; DNA: TGCGCCAGCAGTCCGACCCGAATCGGGGCAGGGAGGGACCCGCCCCAGCATTTT; CDR3: CASSPTRIGAGRDPPQHF
size: NA; J: TRBJ1-6; V: TRBV5-1; D: TRBD1; DNA: TGCGCCAGCAGCTTGGAAGGGGGCGGTTCACCCCTCCACTTT; CDR3: CASSLEGGGSPLHF
size: NA; J: TRBJ2-2; V: TRBV29-1; D: NA; DNA: TGCAGCGGTGGGGGGGGGCTGAGCACCGGGGAGCTGTTTTTT; CDR3: CSGGGGLSTGELFF
size: NA; J: TRBJ2-1; V: TRBV5-1; D: NA; DNA: TGCGCCAGCAGCGCAGACCGCGGTAATGAGCAGTTCTTC; CDR3: CASSADRGNEQFF
size: many; J: TRBJ1-4; V: TRBV28; D: TRBD1; DNA: TGTGCCAGCAGGTCCGGGACAGAGAATGAAAAACTGTTTTTT; CDR3: CASRSGTENEKLFF
size: NA; J: TRBJ2-5; V: TRBV29-1; D: NA; DNA: TGCAGCGTTGAGGTGCAAGCACAAGAGACCCAGTACTTC; CDR3: CSVEVQAQETQYF
size: few; J: TRBJ2-3; V: TRBV7-2; D: NA; DNA: TGTGCCAGCAGCTTACCCGGGACTGGGACAGATACGCAGTATTTT; CDR3: CASSLPGTGTDTQYF
size: NA; J: TRBJ1-3; V: TRBV7-2; D: NA; DNA: TGTGCCAGCAGCTTAGAGGCACCAAACACCATATATTTT; CDR3: CASSLEAPNTIYF
size: NA; J: TRBJ2-3; V: TRBV6-1; D: NA; DNA: TGTGCCAGCAGTGCTAAGAGGGCTTCCACAGATACGCAGTATTTT; CDR3: CASSAKRASTDTQYF
size: NA; J: TRBJ1-1; V: TRBV4-1; D: NA; DNA: TGCGCCAGCAGCCAAGATTGGGCAGACGCCATGAACACTGAAGCTTTCTTT; CDR3: CASSQDWADAMNTEAFF
size: few; J: TRBJ1-1; V: TRBV10-3; D: NA; DNA: TGTGCCATCAGCCAGTGGACAGCGACTGTGGGGGCGAGGACTGAAGCTTTCTTT; CDR3: CAISQWTATVGARTEAFF
size: few; J: TRBJ1-4; V: TRBV25-1; D: NA; DNA: TGTGCCAGCAGTACCAATGAAAAACTGTTTTTT; CDR3: CASSTNEKLFF
size: few; J: TRBJ1-6; V: TRBV28; D: NA; DNA: TGTGCCAGCAGTACCGGTGAAGGGTATTTCAATTCACCCCTCCACTTT; CDR3: CASSTGEGYFNSPLHF
size: few; J: TRBJ1-6; V: TRBV28; D: NA; DNA: TGTGCCAGCAGTTTAGGACTAGGGGATTCACCCCTCCACTTT; CDR3: CASSLGLGDSPLHF
size: few; J: TRBJ1-5; V: TRBV6-6; D: NA; DNA: TGTGCCAGCAGCCACGGGACCAAGGGGCAGCCCCAGCATTTT; CDR3: CASSHGTKGQPQHF
size: NA; J: TRBJ1-5; V: TRBV18; D: NA; DNA: TGTGCCAGCTCAGCTGACACTTCCAATCAGCCCCAGCATTTT; CDR3: CASSADTSNQPQHF
size: few; J: TRBJ1-2; V: TRBV18; D: NA; DNA: TGTGCCAGCTCACCTGGCAGGGACTCCTATGGCTACACCTTC; CDR3: CASSPGRDSYGYTF
size: few; J: TRBJ1-2; V: TRBV4-3; D: NA; DNA: TGCGCCAGCAGCCAAGAGACAGGCTCGCACTATGGCTACACCTTC; CDR3: CASSQETGSHYGYTF
size: few; J: TRBJ2-1; V: TRBV19; D: TRBD1; DNA: TGTGCCAGTAGTTCGGGGACAGGGGGCCTGTACAATGAGCAGTTCTTC; CDR3: CASSSGTGGLYNEQFF
size: NA; J: TRBJ1-2; V: TRBV7-9; D: TRBD1; DNA: TGTGCCAGCAGCTTCTCACCGGGACAGGGGACGGCTGGCTACACCTTC; CDR3: CASSFSPGQGTAGYTF
size: NA; J: TRBJ2-1; V: TRBV7-3; D: NA; DNA: TGTGCCAGCAGCTTCGAGCGCGGCTCCTACAATGAGCAGTTCTTC; CDR3: CASSFERGSYNEQFF
size: NA; J: TRBJ1-2; V: TRBV4-3; D: TRBD1; DNA: TGCGCCAGCAGCCAAGAGACAGGGCGAAAAGGCTATGGCTACACCTTC; CDR3: CASSQETGRKGYGYTF
size: NA; J: TRBJ1-2; V: TRBV2; D: NA; DNA: TGTGCCAGCAGGGGCCTCCCGTATGGCTACACCTTC; CDR3: CASRGLPYGYTF
size: NA; J: TRBJ1-1; V: TRBV5-1; D: NA; DNA: TGCGCCAGCAGCTTGGGATCTAACACTGAAGCTTTCTTT; CDR3: CASSLGSNTEAFF
size: few; J: TRBJ1-1; V: TRBV19; D: TRBD1; DNA: TGTGCCAGTAGCCCTAACAGGGGGCACACTGAAGCTTTCTTT; CDR3: CASSPNRGHTEAFF
size: few; J: TRBJ1-4; V: TRBV4-2; D: NA; DNA: TGTGCCAGCAGCCAAGAAGGAGGTGAAAAACTGTTTTTT; CDR3: CASSQEGGEKLFF
size: NA; J: TRBJ2-3; V: TRBV29-1; D: NA; DNA: TGCAGCTTGACAGGTAGAGTTTTCACAGATACGCAGTATTTT; CDR3: CSLTGRVFTDTQYF
size: NA; J: TRBJ2-5; V: TRBV14; D: TRBD1; DNA: TGTGCCAGCAGCCGACAGGGAGTAGAGACCCAGTACTTC; CDR3: CASSRQGVETQYF
size: NA; J: TRBJ1-3; V: TRBV28; D: TRBD1; DNA: TGTGCCAGCAGTTTATGGGACAGGGGCCACTCCGTCTCTGGAAACACCATATATTTT; CDR3: CASSLWDRGHSVSGNTIYF
size: NA; J: TRBJ2-3; V: TRBV27; D: NA; DNA: TGTGCCAGCACGGACCATAATACGCAGTATTTT; CDR3: CASTDHNTQYF
size: NA; J: TRBJ2-7; V: TRBV2; D: TRBD1; DNA: TGTGCCAGCCAAAGGCAGGGGGCCTACGAGCAGTACTTC; CDR3: CASQRQGAYEQYF
size: few; J: TRBJ1-2; V: TRBV29-1; D: NA; DNA: TGCAGCACCTACCTTGGGGGCGCCGATGGCTACACCTTC; CDR3: CSTYLGGADGYTF
size: NA; J: TRBJ2-7; V: TRBV2; D: TRBD1; DNA: TGTGCCAGCAGCGGACAGGGGAACGAGTACGAGCAGTACTTC; CDR3: CASSGQGNEYEQYF
size: NA; J: TRBJ2-7; V: TRBV7-9; D: NA; DNA: TGTGCCAGCAGCTTAAATGAGGGAGAGGACGAGCAGTACTTC; CDR3: CASSLNEGEDEQYF